A selection of T cell receptor beta chains follows, all from one sample in a study of siplizumab effects on memory and regulatory T cells. Profiled with immunoSEQ multiplex PCR; TCRdb holds only in-frame clones, not every one. This sample yields over 90,000 clones, of which 92% are seen a single time; more than 0.95% belongs to the top ten. The sample consisted of CD4+ T cells sorted from blood. Receptor source: a human donor in good health. CDR3s include the opening cysteine and the closing phenylalanine or tryptophan. D genes are given only for firm matches. Not every row has a clone size; where given, it reads once, few, many or a size class.

j_gene | d_gene | abundance | v_gene | CDR3aa | CDR3nt
TRBJ2-7 | . | once | TRBV29-1 | CSVGTVLTYEQYF | TGCAGCGTTGGTACAGTTCTTACCTACGAGCAGTACTTC
TRBJ1-5 | TRBD1 | . | TRBV6-1 | CASTFSAQGNQPQHF | TGTGCCAGCACTTTTTCCGCACAGGGGAATCAGCCCCAGCATTTT
TRBJ2-1 | . | . | TRBV4-1 | CASSQNGSRFF | TGCGCCAGCAGCCAAAACGGGAGTCGGTTCTTC
TRBJ2-1 | . | . | TRBV7-6 | CASSFFGGGSVNEQFF | TGTGCCAGCAGCTTCTTTGGGGGCGGGAGTGTTAATGAGCAGTTCTTC
TRBJ1-1 | . | once | TRBV29-1 | CSVEWRGGVVSEAFF | TGCAGCGTTGAGTGGCGGGGTGGGGTAGTATCTGAAGCTTTCTTT
TRBJ2-1 | TRBD1 | . | TRBV11-2 | CASGTGPYNEQFF | TGTGCCAGCGGGACAGGGCCCTACAATGAGCAGTTCTTC
TRBJ2-2 | TRBD2 | . | TRBV7-6 | CASSGPGLASTGELFF | TGTGCCAGCAGCGGGCCGGGACTAGCGAGCACCGGGGAGCTGTTTTTT
TRBJ1-4 | TRBD1 | . | TRBV6-5 | CASRRTGSNEKLFF | TGTGCCAGCAGGCGGACAGGGTCTAATGAAAAACTGTTTTTT
TRBJ1-4 | TRBD1 | few | TRBV28 | CASSLYGLRTGKEKLFF | TGTGCCAGCAGTTTATATGGTCTGAGGACAGGGAAAGAAAAACTGTTTTTT
TRBJ2-3 | TRBD1 | . | TRBV10-2 | CASSNQGATDTQYF | TGCGCCAGCAGCAACCAGGGGGCAACAGATACGCAGTATTTT
TRBJ2-5 | . | . | TRBV18 | CASSPQHQETQYF | TGTGCCAGCTCACCTCAGCACCAAGAGACCCAGTACTTC
TRBJ2-5 | . | . | TRBV6-1 | CASSPRLRQETQYF | TGTGCCAGCAGTCCCCGACTGAGACAAGAGACCCAGTACTTC
TRBJ2-1 | . | . | TRBV19 | CASSQVPPRGFYNEQFF | TGTGCCAGTAGTCAGGTCCCCCCAAGGGGGTTTTACAATGAGCAGTTCTTC
TRBJ1-1 | . | . | TRBV30 | CAWYEPGSEAFF | TGTGCCTGGTATGAACCTGGTTCTGAAGCTTTCTTT
TRBJ2-5 | . | . | TRBV5-5 | CASSLRRPGGFQETQYF | TGTGCCAGCAGCTTGAGGCGGCCTGGAGGGTTCCAAGAGACCCAGTACTTC
TRBJ1-5 | . | . | TRBV5-4 | CASSLNGKGGNQPQHF | TGTGCCAGCAGCTTGAATGGCAAAGGGGGAAATCAGCCCCAGCATTTT
TRBJ1-2 | . | . | TRBV29-1 | CSSRGGGDYGYTF | TGCAGCTCCCGAGGAGGGGGGGACTATGGCTACACCTTC
TRBJ1-1 | . | . | TRBV28 | CASSLMQLNSEAFF | TGTGCCAGCAGTTTAATGCAACTAAACTCTGAAGCTTTCTTT
TRBJ2-7 | . | . | TRBV30 | CAWSEGTPAYEQYF | TGTGCCTGGAGTGAGGGGACTCCAGCCTACGAGCAGTACTTC
TRBJ2-3 | . | . | TRBV6-1 | CASRGQLGGRDTQYF | TGTGCCAGCAGGGGACAATTAGGGGGGAGAGATACGCAGTATTTT
TRBJ2-2 | . | . | TRBV29-1 | CSVEGTFTGELFF | TGCAGCGTTGAAGGGACGTTTACCGGGGAGCTGTTTTTT
TRBJ2-7 | TRBD2 | . | TRBV15 | CATSREAGSGGGEQYF | TGTGCCACCAGCAGAGAGGCGGGTTCGGGGGGTGGCGAGCAGTACTTC